This entry lists 26 T cell receptor beta chains sequenced from one sample in a study of blood T cell repertoires in COVID-19. Method: immunoSEQ multiplex PCR; TCRdb's copy keeps in-frame clones and lacks some. The table shows around 200,000 clones, with approximately 85% occurring only once. The specimen was peripheral blood. These receptor sequences come from a woman of 80 years or more with acute or convalescent COVID-19.

The chain has TRBV18 and TRBJ1-1, with D maybe TRBD1 (5 bases). With 2 bases removed from V and 1 base from J, the gap between germline ends came to 14 bases. The CDR3 has 16 amino acids. Germline CDR1 is KGHSH and CDR2 is LQKENI. The CDR3 DNA follows: TGTGCCAGCTCACCATTAGGAGGGACGGGGAACACTGAAGCTTTCTTT. Translating gives CASSPLGGTGNTEAFF.

V is TRBV2 and J is TRBJ1-2; the D gene is possibly TRBD1 (5 bases). Germline V gives CDR1 SNHLY, CDR2 FYNNEI. V gave up 1 base and J gave up 5 bases, with 8 bases separating them. The CDR3 length is 13 residues. The CDR3 DNA sequence: TGTGCCAGCAGTGAAGTCAGGGTGTATGGCTACACCTTC. Translation gives CASSEVRVYGYTF.

The chain recombines TRBV7-9 with TRBJ2-1; D possibly corresponds to TRBD2 (6 bases). CDR1 SEHNR and CDR2 FQNEAQ come from the germline V gene (reference sequence). Trimming took 5 bases from V and 4 from J, leaving 12 bases between them. The CDR3 consists of 14 residues. The CDR3 DNA reads TGTGCCAGCAGCAGTCTAGCGCATTACAATGAGCAGTTCTTC. Protein: CASSSLAHYNEQFF.

This clone was seen a handful of times. The CDR3 bases are TGTGCCAGCAGCCAAGGATTCGGGGAGGCAGATACGCAGTATTTT. This translates into CASSQGFGEADTQYF. V gene TRBV3-1 (or the pseudogene TRBV3-2) combines with J gene TRBJ2-3, with a possible D match to TRBD2 (6 bases). V was clipped by 1 base and J by 4 bases, with 12 bases between them. The CDR3 totals 15 residues. Germline V gives CDR1 LGHDT, CDR2 YNNKEL (reference sequence).

The rearrangement links TRBV19 to TRBJ1-5; 7 bases are a match to TRBD1. The junction had 7 bases not matched to a gene; V was cut back by 7 bases and J by 4 bases. CDR1 LNHDA and CDR2 SQIVND come from the germline V gene (reference sequence). The CDR3 is made up of 14 amino acids. The CDR3 sequence is CASTPGGWNQPQHF. The CDR3 nucleotides read TGTGCCAGTACCCCAGGGGGTTGGAATCAGCCCCAGCATTTT.

The V gene is TRBV7-9, the J gene TRBJ2-7; no definite D call. Per the germline V gene, CDR1 is SEHNR and CDR2 is FQNEAQ (reference sequence). V lost 2 bases and J lost 4, with 3 bases in between. This CDR3 has 11 amino acids. The CDR3 reads CASSLRYEQYF. The CDR3 DNA follows: TGTGCCAGCAGCTTACGTTACGAGCAGTACTTC.

This chain joins TRBV19 and TRBJ2-3, with D possibly matching TRBD2 (5 bases). Germline loops: CDR1 LNHDA, CDR2 SQIVND (reference sequence). Trimming took off 6 bases at V and 3 bases at J, with 10 bases between the two ends. The CDR3 is 13 residues long. CDR3 nucleotides: TGTGCCAGTAGGGTTAGCGAAACAGATACGCAGTATTTT. Protein product: CASRVSETDTQYF.

The V call is TRBV9, the J call TRBJ2-2; TRBD1 is a possible D gene (6 bases). This CDR3 is 15 amino acids long. CDR1 SGDLS and CDR2 YYNGEE come from the germline V gene. Trimming removed 2 bases at V and 5 bases at J, with 13 bases between. CDR3 nucleotides: TGTGCCAGCAGCGTCGTAGGGACACTTACCGGGGAGCTGTTTTTT. It translates to CASSVVGTLTGELFF.

This sequence joins TRBV14 and TRBJ2-7; 8 bases map to TRBD2. The junction had 9 bases not matched to a gene; V was cut back by 0 bases and J by 5 bases. This CDR3 has 16 amino acids. Germline lookup yields CDR1 SGHDN and CDR2 FVKESK. The CDR3 bases are TGTGCCAGCAGCCAAGATTGGTCGGGAGGGCCCAACGAGCAGTACTTC. This translates into CASSQDWSGGPNEQYF.

V gene TRBV6-2 or TRBV6-3 combines with J gene TRBJ2-1; D is uncertain. With 0 bases removed from V and 6 bases from J, the gap between germline ends came to 21 bases. This CDR3 has 18 amino acids. Germline CDR1 and CDR2: MNHEY and SVGEGT. The CDR3 sequence is CASSYSLSARREINEQFF. The CDR3 bases are TGTGCCAGCAGTTACTCCCTATCCGCCAGGCGCGAAATCAATGAGCAGTTCTTC.

The chain combines TRBV5-1 with TRBJ2-5; D gene unclear. Trimming shortened V by 3 bases and J by 5 bases, and 14 bases separated the two germline ends. The CDR3 contains 14 residues. Germline lookup yields CDR1 SGHRS and CDR2 YFSETQ. The CDR3 here is CASSSAWSGETQYF. In DNA, the CDR3 is TGCGCCAGCAGCTCGGCCTGGTCCGGGGAGACCCAGTACTTC.

This rearrangement joins TRBV10-2 to TRBJ1-1; D is undetermined. CDR1 and CDR2 from the germline V gene are WSHSY and SAAADI. The CDR3 is 13 amino acids. V lost 3 bases, J lost 2 bases, and 7 bases lay in between. CDR3 protein: CASSDLGNTEAFF. CDR3 in DNA: TGCGCCAGCAGTGACCTCGGTAACACTGAAGCTTTCTTT.

This clone has a single count. The chain joins TRBV9 to TRBJ1-6; perhaps TRBD1 as D (5 bases). Germline V gene lookup returns CDR1 SGDLS and CDR2 YYNGEE. The CDR3 sequence is 17 residues long. The V gene lost 3 bases and the J gene lost 10 bases, with 23 bases spanning the gap. CDR3 sequence (DNA): TGTGCCAGCAGCGCCCAGGGTGGGGTAACCCCGGTGTCACCCCTCCACTTT. Its translation: CASSAQGGVTPVSPLHF.

The rearrangement uses TRBV9 and TRBJ1-1, with 12 bases lining up with TRBD1. The CDR3 contains 16 residues. Germline V gene data show CDR1 as SGDLS and CDR2 as YYNGEE. The V gene end was trimmed by 7 bases and the J gene end by 6 bases; junction bases not matched to a gene: 13. The CDR3 region has the DNA TGTGCCAGCTACCCCCGGGACAGGGGGCCTTCATCTGAAGCTTTCTTT. It specifies CASYPRDRGPSSEAFF.

This clone is a singleton in its sample. The CDR3 spells CASRDSGRGYEQYF. The CDR3 bases are TGTGCCAGCAGGGATTCCGGGAGGGGCTACGAGCAGTACTTC. The chain links TRBV27 to TRBJ2-7; 8 nucleotides align to TRBD2. V was clipped by 6 bases and J by 3 bases; unmatched bases: 7. In germline, CDR1 is MNHEY, CDR2 SMNVEV (reference sequence). CDR3 size: 14 residues.

The V and J genes are TRBV18 and TRBJ1-2; perhaps TRBD1 as D (5 bases). This CDR3 contains 18 residues. The V gene lost 5 bases and the J gene lost 3 bases, with 25 bases spanning the gap. From germline, CDR1 is KGHSH and CDR2 LQKENI. The CDR3 bases are TGTGCCAGCTCAGGGGTAGAGTCGAAAGGGGTTGTTGACTATGGCTACACCTTC. Residues: CASSGVESKGVVDYGYTF.

The chain joins TRBV7-3 to TRBJ2-5; TRBD2 might be the D (5 bases). Between the trimmed V and J ends, which lost 5 bases and 5 bases, there was a span of 15 bases. The CDR3 loop spans 14 amino acids. CDR1 SGHTA and CDR2 FQGTGA come from the germline V gene. The CDR3 region is CASSLQGPGETQYF. In DNA form, the CDR3 reads TGTGCCAGCAGCCTTCAAGGGCCGGGGGAGACCCAGTACTTC. The full variable domain, with the rest looked up from reference TRBV7-3 and TRBJ2-5, is GAGVSQTPSNKVTEKGKYVELRCDPISGHTALYWYRQSLGQGPEFLIYFQGTGAADDSGLPNDRFFAVRPEGSVSTLKIQRTERGDSAVYLCASSLQGPGETQYFGPGTRLLVL.

This clone has only a few counts. The chain has TRBV6-2 or TRBV6-3 and TRBJ2-7, with D possibly matching TRBD2 (5 bases). CDR3 size: 16 residues. The V and J ends lost 5 bases and 3 bases respectively, with 20 bases between them. The germline CDR1 and CDR2 sequences are MNHEY and SVGEGT. The DNA for the CDR3 is TGTGCCAGCAGTACCACCCTAGCCCCCTCATACTACGAGCAGTACTTC. Translating it yields CASSTTLAPSYYEQYF.

This clone has just one count. The chain has TRBV28 and TRBJ2-4, with 9 bases identical to TRBD2. The germline CDR1 and CDR2 sequences are MDHEN and SYDVKM. V lost 6 bases, J lost 7 bases, and 4 bases stayed unmatched. This CDR3 is 13 amino acids long. The CDR3 spells CASRPSGINIQYF. The CDR3, as DNA: TGTGCCAGCAGGCCTAGCGGGATCAACATTCAGTACTTC.

This chain uses TRBV20-1 with TRBJ2-1; D is possibly TRBD1 (5 bases). Germline V lookup: CDR1 DFQATT, CDR2 SNEGSKA (reference sequence). V was cut by 3 bases and J by 7 bases, with 16 bases left in between. The CDR3 is made up of 14 amino acids. This CDR3 is CSASRGRAYNEQFF. CDR3 nucleotide sequence: TGCAGTGCTAGTAGGGGAAGGGCTTATAATGAGCAGTTCTTC.

The J gene is TRBJ2-1, the V gene TRBV7-2, with 9 bases that match TRBD2. CDR1 is SGHTA, CDR2 FQGNSA, per germline. J was trimmed by 9 bases and V by 5 bases; bases with no gene match: 14. The CDR3 has 16 residues. DNA for the CDR3: TGTGCCAGCAGCGGACATAGCGGGAGCGCGGGGGGTGAGCAGTTCTTC. This encodes CASSGHSGSAGGEQFF.

The chain is built from TRBV7-2 and TRBJ2-5, with D maybe TRBD2 (6 bases). The V gene's germline CDR1 is SGHTA and CDR2 FQGNSA. Trimming left V 4 bases short and J 4 bases short, with 13 bases between. The CDR3 has 14 residues. The CDR3 region has the DNA TGTGCCAGCAGCTCTCCTCCGGGACTAGAGACCCAGTACTTC. Residues: CASSSPPGLETQYF.

This chain joins TRBV5-1 and TRBJ1-2; TRBD1 aligns across 7 bases. With V trimmed by 4 bases and J by 5 bases, 8 bases remained unmatched. CDR1 SGHRS and CDR2 YFSETQ come from the germline V gene. CDR3 length: 14 amino acids. The CDR3 DNA sequence: TGCGCCAGCAGCCGGGACAGCTTGGTTTATGGCTACACCTTC. This encodes CASSRDSLVYGYTF.

CDR3 sequence: CASSESGAGVRSNQPQHF. The CDR3 DNA reads TGCGCCAGCAGTGAGTCTGGGGCAGGGGTAAGGAGCAATCAGCCCCAGCATTTT. V usage is TRBV10-2 and J usage is TRBJ1-5; maybe TRBD1 (6 bases). Germline CDR1 reads WSHSY; CDR2 reads SAAADI. The CDR3 runs to 18 residues. V lost 0 bases, J lost 1 base, and 16 bases lay in between.

CDR3 protein: CASSRLAGGPNEQFF. Written as DNA, the CDR3 is TGTGCCAGCAGCAGACTAGCGGGAGGGCCCAATGAGCAGTTCTTC. This chain joins TRBV3-1 (or the pseudogene TRBV3-2) and TRBJ2-1; TRBD2 agrees at 14 bases. CDR3 size: 15 residues. Trimming at V came to 5 bases and at J to 6 bases, leaving 3 bases not matched to a gene. From germline, CDR1 is LGHDT and CDR2 YNNKEL (reference sequence).

The chain couples TRBV7-2 to TRBJ2-5; 13 positions match TRBD2. J lost 4 bases, V lost 3 bases, and 8 bases had no gene match. CDR1 and CDR2 (germline): SGHTA, FQGNSA. The CDR3 is 17 amino acids. The CDR3 nucleotides are TGTGCCAGCAGCTTCGGGACTAGCGGGATCCTGAGAGAGACCCAGTACTTC. This codes for CASSFGTSGILRETQYF.